Shown below are 14 T cell receptor beta chains from a single sample sequenced in a study of T cell changes during pregnancy in multiple sclerosis. Only in-frame clones appear in the TCRdb table, and some are missing; sequencing was by immunoSEQ multiplex PCR. The sample comprises under 110,000 clones, around 92% of which are singletons, and 3.1% rests with the top ten. The input for sequencing was peripheral blood, taken in the second trimester of pregnancy. The receptors here all came from a female donor with multiple sclerosis, enrolled in a pregnancy study.

V is TRBV25-1 and J is TRBJ1-1, with 9 bases lining up with TRBD1. Germline V gene sequence: CDR1 MGHDK, CDR2 SYGVNS. The CDR3 extends over 14 amino acids. V gave up 3 bases and J gave up 3 bases; unmatched junction bases: 2. The CDR3 reads CASSEGQGHTEAFF. The CDR3 region has the DNA TGTGCCAGCAGTGAGGGACAGGGCCACACTGAAGCTTTCTTT.

The rearrangement uses TRBV28 and TRBJ2-1; TRBD2 agrees at 14 bases. CDR1 MDHEN and CDR2 SYDVKM come from the germline V gene. The CDR3 length is 19 residues. With 3 bases clipped from V and 4 bases from J, the junction kept 11 bases outside the gene matches. The CDR3 loop reads CASSFHPRTSGRNYNEQFF. CDR3 nucleotide sequence: TGTGCCAGCAGTTTCCACCCCAGGACTAGCGGGAGGAATTACAATGAGCAGTTCTTC.

This chain uses TRBV19 with TRBJ2-7, with 7 bases that match TRBD1. Germline CDR1 is LNHDA and CDR2 is SQIVND (reference sequence). CDR3 length: 12 residues. The junction had 3 bases not matched to a gene; V was cut back by 5 bases and J by 5 bases. The CDR3 bases are TGTGCCAGTAGTGAAGGGGGCGACGAGCAGTACTTC. Translating it yields CASSEGGDEQYF.

This rearrangement joins TRBV6-6 to TRBJ2-2; D is perhaps TRBD2 (7 bases). Germline V gene lookup returns CDR1 MNHNY and CDR2 SVGAGI (reference sequence). V dropped 6 bases and J dropped 5 bases, with 10 bases sitting between them. The CDR3 length is 13 residues. This CDR3 reads CASRGRGTGELFF. The CDR3 nucleotides read TGTGCCAGCAGAGGGAGGGGGACCGGGGAGCTGTTTTTT.

The chain couples TRBV28 to TRBJ1-2, with D perhaps TRBD1 (6 bases). The V end lost 7 bases, the J end lost 5 bases, and 17 bases lay between the germline ends. From germline, CDR1 is MDHEN and CDR2 SYDVKM. CDR3 length: 14 amino acids. CDR3 amino acids: CASTVGQSLYGYTF. CDR3 in DNA: TGTGCCAGCACGGTTGGACAGTCACTTTATGGCTACACCTTC.

The chain is built from TRBV4-3 and TRBJ2-5; 7 bases align to TRBD2. V trimming: 0 bases; J trimming: 5 bases; junction bases outside the gene matches: 12. Germline V gives CDR1 LGHNA, CDR2 YSLEER. The CDR3 spans 17 residues. The CDR3 loop is CASSQDPGGSGGETQYF. CDR3 bases: TGCGCCAGCAGCCAAGATCCTGGCGGGAGCGGCGGTGAGACCCAGTACTTC.

V gene TRBV5-1 combines with J gene TRBJ2-7; D not certain. Trimming shortened V by 0 bases and J by 0 bases, and 4 bases separated the two germline ends. This CDR3 contains 13 residues. Germline V CDR1 and CDR2: SGHRS, YFSETQ. DNA of the CDR3: TGCGCCAGCAGCTTGGACACCTCCTACGAGCAGTACTTC. Translating gives CASSLDTSYEQYF.

The rearrangement uses TRBV28 and TRBJ1-1, with D uncertain. V was pared by 8 bases and J by 6 bases, with 13 bases between. The V gene's germline CDR1 is MDHEN and CDR2 SYDVKM. This CDR3 is 12 amino acids long. The CDR3: CASGDLVAEAFF. As DNA, the CDR3 is TGTGCCAGCGGTGACTTAGTGGCTGAAGCTTTCTTT.

This clone is a singleton in its sample. The rearrangement joins TRBV5-4 to TRBJ1-2; D is possibly TRBD1 (6 bases). V gave up 6 bases and J gave up 2 bases, with 20 bases separating them. There are 16 residues in the CDR3. CDR1 SGHNT and CDR2 YYREEE come from the germline V gene (reference sequence). The CDR3 DNA reads TGTGCCAGCACCATTCGTGGGGGGGCGGCCAACTATGGCTACACCTTC. This sequence encodes CASTIRGGAANYGYTF.

Here the CDR3 DNA reads TGTGCCAGCAGCCGAGCTTTAGCCAAAAACATTCAGTACTTC. This translates into CASSRALAKNIQYF. This chain joins TRBV9 and TRBJ2-4; no clear D gene. Germline assignment: CDR1 SGDLS and CDR2 YYNGEE. V was clipped by 4 bases and J by 0 bases, with 8 bases between them. This CDR3 is 14 amino acids long.

The J gene is TRBJ2-6, the V gene TRBV5-6; TRBD1 agrees at 9 bases. J lost 2 bases, V lost 1 base, and 4 bases had no gene match. The CDR3 length is 17 residues. CDR1 is SGHDT and CDR2 is YYEEEE in the germline V gene. CDR3 protein: CASSLITGGAGANVLTF. CDR3 nucleotide sequence: TGTGCCAGCAGCTTGATTACAGGGGGCGCTGGGGCCAACGTCCTGACTTTC.

The CDR3: CASKGASVYEQYF. CDR3 sequence (DNA): TGTGCCAGCAAGGGGGCTAGCGTGTACGAGCAGTACTTC. V is TRBV6-5 and J is TRBJ2-7; D perhaps matches TRBD1 (7 bases). This CDR3 spans 13 amino acids. The V gene lost 7 bases and the J gene lost 4 bases, with 14 bases spanning the gap. Germline CDR1 reads MNHEY; CDR2 reads SVGAGI.

The genes are TRBV5-6 and TRBJ2-1; D is undetermined. This CDR3 region has 14 residues. The germline V gene encodes CDR1 SGHDT and CDR2 YYEEEE. V gave up 2 bases and J gave up 8 bases, with 14 bases separating them. CDR3 sequence reads: CASSLTDYTYEQFF. CDR3 nucleotides: TGTGCCAGCAGCTTAACAGATTATACTTATGAGCAGTTCTTC.

The chain recombines TRBV19 with TRBJ1-1; no definite D call. The germline V and J ends were trimmed by 5 bases and 1 base, with 5 bases remaining between them. This CDR3 is built from 12 residues. Per the germline V gene, CDR1 is LNHDA and CDR2 is SQIVND (reference sequence). DNA for the CDR3: TGTGCCAGTAGTCGACAGAACACTGAAGCTTTCTTT. Amino acids: CASSRQNTEAFF. The complete variable domain, with remaining parts taken from reference TRBV19 and TRBJ1-1, reads DGGITQSPKYLFRKEGQNVTLSCEQNLNHDAMYWYRQDPGQGLRLIYYSQIVNDFQKGDIAEGYSVSREKKESFPLTVTSAQKNPTAFYLCASSRQNTEAFFGQGTRLTVV.